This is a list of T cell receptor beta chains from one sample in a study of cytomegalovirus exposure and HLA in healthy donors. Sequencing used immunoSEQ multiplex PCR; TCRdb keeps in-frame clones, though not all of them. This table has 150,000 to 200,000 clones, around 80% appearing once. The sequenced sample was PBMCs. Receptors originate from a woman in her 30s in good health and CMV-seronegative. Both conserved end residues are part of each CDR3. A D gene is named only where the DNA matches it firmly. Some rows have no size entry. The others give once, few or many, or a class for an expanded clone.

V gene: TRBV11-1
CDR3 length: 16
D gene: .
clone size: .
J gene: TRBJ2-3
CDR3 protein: CASSRTGPTGTDTQYF
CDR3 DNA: TGTGCCAGCAGCCGGACTGGACCAACGGGCACAGATACGCAGTATTTT

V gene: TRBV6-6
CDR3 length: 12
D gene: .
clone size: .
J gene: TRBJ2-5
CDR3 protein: CASRTRGETQYF
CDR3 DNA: TGTGCCAGCAGGACCAGGGGAGAGACCCAGTACTTC

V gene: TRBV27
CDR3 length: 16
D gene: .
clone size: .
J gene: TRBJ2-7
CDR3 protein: CASRPWGGHDPYEQYF
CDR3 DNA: TGTGCCAGCAGGCCGTGGGGCGGACATGATCCTTACGAGCAGTACTTC

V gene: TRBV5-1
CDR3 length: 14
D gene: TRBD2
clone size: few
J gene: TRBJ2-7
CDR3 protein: CASSLGRGADEQYF
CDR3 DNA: TGCGCCAGCAGCTTAGGGCGGGGGGCCGACGAGCAGTACTTC

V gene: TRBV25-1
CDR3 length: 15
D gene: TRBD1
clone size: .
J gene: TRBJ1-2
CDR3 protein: CASSDWTGGNYGYTF
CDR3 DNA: TGTGCCAGCAGTGACTGGACAGGGGGGAACTATGGCTACACCTTC

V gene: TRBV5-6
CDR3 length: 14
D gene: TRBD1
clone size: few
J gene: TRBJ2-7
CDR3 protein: CASSLAGQGWEQYF
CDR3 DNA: TGTGCCAGCAGCTTGGCCGGACAGGGGTGGGAGCAGTACTTC

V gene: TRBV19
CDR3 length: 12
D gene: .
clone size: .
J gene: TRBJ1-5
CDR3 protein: CASNEGYQPQHF
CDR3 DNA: TGTGCCAGTAATGAGGGTTATCAGCCCCAGCATTTT

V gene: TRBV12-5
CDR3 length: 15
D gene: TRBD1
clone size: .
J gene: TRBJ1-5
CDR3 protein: CASGEDRGLNQPQHF
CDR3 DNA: TGTGCTAGTGGTGAGGACAGGGGGCTCAATCAGCCCCAGCATTTT

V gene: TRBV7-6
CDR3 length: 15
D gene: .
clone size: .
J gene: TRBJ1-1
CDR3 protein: CASSAQPGSNTEAFF
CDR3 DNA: TGTGCCAGCAGCGCTCAACCCGGGTCGAACACTGAAGCTTTCTTT

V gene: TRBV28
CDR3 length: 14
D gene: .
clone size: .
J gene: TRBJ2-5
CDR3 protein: CASTPRGGASTQYF
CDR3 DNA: TGTGCCAGCACCCCGAGGGGGGGGGCCTCGACCCAGTACTTC

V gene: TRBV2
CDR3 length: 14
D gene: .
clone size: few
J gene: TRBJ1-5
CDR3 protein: CASSDMFGNQPQHF
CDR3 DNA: TGTGCCAGCAGTGACATGTTTGGCAATCAGCCCCAGCATTTT

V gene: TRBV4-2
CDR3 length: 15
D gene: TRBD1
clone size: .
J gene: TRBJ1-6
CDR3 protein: CASSQENRGISPLHF
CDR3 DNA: TGTGCCAGCAGCCAAGAGAACAGGGGCATTTCACCCCTCCACTTT

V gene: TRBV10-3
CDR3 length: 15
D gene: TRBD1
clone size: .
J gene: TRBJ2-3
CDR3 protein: CAINAGQGASRTQYF
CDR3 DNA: TGTGCCATCAATGCCGGACAGGGGGCGTCGAGGACGCAGTATTTT

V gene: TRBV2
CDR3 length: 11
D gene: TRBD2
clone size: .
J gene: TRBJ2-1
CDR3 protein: CASTLAVQRFF
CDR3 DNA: TGTGCCAGCACGCTAGCGGTACAACGGTTCTTC

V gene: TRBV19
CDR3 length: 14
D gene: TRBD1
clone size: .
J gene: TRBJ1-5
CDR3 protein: CASSIRQGLQPQHF
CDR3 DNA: TGTGCCAGTAGTATACGACAGGGTTTACAGCCCCAGCATTTT

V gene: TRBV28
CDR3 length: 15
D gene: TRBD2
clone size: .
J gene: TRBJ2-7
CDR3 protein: CASSFQLAGGREQYF
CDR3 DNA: TGTGCCAGCAGTTTCCAACTAGCGGGGGGTCGCGAGCAGTACTTC

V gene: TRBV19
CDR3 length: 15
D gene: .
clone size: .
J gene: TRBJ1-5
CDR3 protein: CASSLRGLSNQPQHF
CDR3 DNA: TGTGCCAGTAGTCTCAGGGGACTAAGCAATCAGCCCCAGCATTTT

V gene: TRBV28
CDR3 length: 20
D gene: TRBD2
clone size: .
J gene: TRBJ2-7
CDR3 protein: CASSSRMAGAPVQSSYEQYF
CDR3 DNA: TGTGCCAGCAGTTCAAGGATGGCGGGAGCCCCAGTCCAAAGCTCCTACGAGCAGTACTTC

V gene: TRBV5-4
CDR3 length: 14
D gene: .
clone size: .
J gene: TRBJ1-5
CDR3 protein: CASQTKGEDQPQHF
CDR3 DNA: TGTGCCAGTCAGACTAAGGGGGAAGATCAGCCCCAGCATTTT

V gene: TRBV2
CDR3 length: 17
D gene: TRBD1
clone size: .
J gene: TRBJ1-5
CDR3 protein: CASSETGDSHSNQPQHF
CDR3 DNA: TGTGCCAGCAGTGAGACCGGGGACAGCCATAGCAATCAGCCCCAGCATTTT

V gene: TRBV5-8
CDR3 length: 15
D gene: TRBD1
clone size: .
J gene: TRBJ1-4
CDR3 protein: CASSLGQGGYEKLFF
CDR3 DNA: TGTGCCAGCAGCTTGGGACAGGGTGGCTACGAAAAACTGTTTTTT

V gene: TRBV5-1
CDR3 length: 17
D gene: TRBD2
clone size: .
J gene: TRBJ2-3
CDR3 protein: CASSLRTSGTSTDTQYF
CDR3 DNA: TGCGCCAGCAGCCTGCGGACTAGCGGAACTAGCACAGATACGCAGTATTTT

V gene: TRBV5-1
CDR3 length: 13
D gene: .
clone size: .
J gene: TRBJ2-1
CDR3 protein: CASSFRGLDEQFF
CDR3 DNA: TGCGCCAGCAGCTTCAGGGGCCTGGATGAGCAGTTCTTC

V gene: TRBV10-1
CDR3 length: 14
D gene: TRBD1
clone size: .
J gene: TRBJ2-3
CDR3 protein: CASGSGTDTDTQYF
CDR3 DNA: TGCGCCAGTGGGTCCGGGACAGACACAGATACGCAGTATTTT

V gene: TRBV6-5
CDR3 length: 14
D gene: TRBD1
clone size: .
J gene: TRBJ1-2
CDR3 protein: CASISGQGSYGYTF
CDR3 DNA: TGTGCCAGCATATCAGGACAGGGGTCCTATGGCTACACCTTC

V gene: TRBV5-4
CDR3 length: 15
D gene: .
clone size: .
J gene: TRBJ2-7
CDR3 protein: CASSPPGTRSYEQYF
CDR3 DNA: TGTGCCAGCAGCCCCCCCGGGACACGGTCCTACGAGCAGTACTTC

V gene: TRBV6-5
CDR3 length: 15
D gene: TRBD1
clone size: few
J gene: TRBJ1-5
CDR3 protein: CASRTDRGTTQPQHF
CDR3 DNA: TGTGCCAGCAGGACGGACAGGGGCACCACTCAGCCCCAGCATTTT

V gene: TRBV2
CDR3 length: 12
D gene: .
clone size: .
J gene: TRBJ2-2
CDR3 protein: CAATGNTGELFF
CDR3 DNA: TGTGCCGCTACAGGAAACACCGGGGAGCTGTTTTTT

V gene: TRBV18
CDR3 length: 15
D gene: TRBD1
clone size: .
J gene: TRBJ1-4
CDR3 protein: CASSPRTGLREKLFF
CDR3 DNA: TGTGCCAGCTCACCACGGACAGGCCTTAGGGAAAAACTGTTTTTT

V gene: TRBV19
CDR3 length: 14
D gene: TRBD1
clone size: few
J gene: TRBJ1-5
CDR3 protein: CASFGRGLFQPQHF
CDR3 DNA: TGTGCCAGTTTCGGCAGGGGGCTTTTTCAGCCCCAGCATTTT

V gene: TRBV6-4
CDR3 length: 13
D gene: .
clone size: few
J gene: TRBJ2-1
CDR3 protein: CASSDSGRNEQFF
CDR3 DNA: TGTGCCAGCAGTGACTCGGGCAGGAATGAGCAGTTCTTC

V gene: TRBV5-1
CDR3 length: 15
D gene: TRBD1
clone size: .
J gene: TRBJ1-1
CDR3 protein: CASSTGQGGSLWAFF
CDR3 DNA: TGCGCCAGCAGCACAGGACAGGGGGGCTCTCTGTGGGCTTTCTTT

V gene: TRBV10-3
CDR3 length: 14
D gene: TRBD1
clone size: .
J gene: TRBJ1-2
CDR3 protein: CAINPGQGAGGYTF
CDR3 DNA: TGTGCCATCAATCCGGGACAGGGGGCGGGTGGCTACACCTTC